A selection of T cell receptor beta chains follows, all from one sample in a study of vaccination and CD4 T cells after COVID-19. These TCRs' antigens remain unknown. TCRdb itself ran the PCR reads through MiXCR, one entry per CDR3 protein. The table includes approximately 4,000 distinct CDR3 sequences, under 25% detected once. Input material: CD4+ T cells from blood, cultured in vitro. The receptors here all came from a human donor who had recovered from COVID-19. Both conserved end residues are part of each CDR3. A D gene is named only where the DNA matches it firmly. Clone size is stated in some rows and not others, as once, few, many or a class when expanded.

D gene: NA
J gene: TRBJ2-7
clone size: NA
V gene: TRBV12-5
CDR3 DNA: TGTGCTAGTGGTCCTCTCGTCTACGAGCAGTACTTC
CDR3 protein: CASGPLVYEQYF

D gene: TRBD2
J gene: TRBJ2-3
clone size: few
V gene: TRBV20-1
CDR3 DNA: TGCAGTGCTACCGGCCCTAGCGGGGGGGCGGGGACAGATACGCAGTATTTT
CDR3 protein: CSATGPSGGAGTDTQYF

D gene: NA
J gene: TRBJ1-1
clone size: NA
V gene: TRBV9
CDR3 DNA: TGTGCCAGCAGCGTTTTCGGGGGGATGAACACTGAAGCTTTCTTT
CDR3 protein: CASSVFGGMNTEAFF

D gene: NA
J gene: TRBJ2-7
clone size: NA
V gene: TRBV12-3/TRBV12-4
CDR3 DNA: TGTGCCAGCAGTTGGGAACTGGAAGAGCAGTACTTC
CDR3 protein: CASSWELEEQYF

D gene: NA
J gene: TRBJ1-3
clone size: medium-sized
V gene: TRBV20-1
CDR3 DNA: TGCAGTGCTAGAGCGGCAGTTAACTCTGGAAACACCATATATTTT
CDR3 protein: CSARAAVNSGNTIYF

D gene: NA
J gene: TRBJ1-5
clone size: NA
V gene: TRBV2
CDR3 DNA: TGTGCCAGCAGGGGCCGGGACCTTCGTGGGGAGCCCCAGCATTTT
CDR3 protein: CASRGRDLRGEPQHF

D gene: NA
J gene: TRBJ2-7
clone size: NA
V gene: TRBV15
CDR3 DNA: TGTGCCACCAGCATGGGGGGGCCTCGGGGGGAGCAGTACTTC
CDR3 protein: CATSMGGPRGEQYF

D gene: NA
J gene: TRBJ1-1
clone size: medium-sized
V gene: TRBV11-3
CDR3 DNA: TGTGCCAGCAGCTTAAACCCCACTGAAGCTTTCTTT
CDR3 protein: CASSLNPTEAFF

D gene: NA
J gene: TRBJ2-4
clone size: NA
V gene: TRBV5-6
CDR3 DNA: TGTGCCAGCAGCTTGGATTACAGAGAAAACATTCAGTACTTC
CDR3 protein: CASSLDYRENIQYF

D gene: NA
J gene: TRBJ1-1
clone size: few
V gene: TRBV4-1
CDR3 DNA: TGCGCCAGCAGCCCAGGGGAGCGTCCTGGGGCTGAAGCTTTCTTT
CDR3 protein: CASSPGERPGAEAFF

D gene: NA
J gene: TRBJ2-3
clone size: few
V gene: TRBV2
CDR3 DNA: TGTGCCAGCAGGATGACAGACCAAGGAGCAGATACGCAGTATTTT
CDR3 protein: CASRMTDQGADTQYF

D gene: TRBD2
J gene: TRBJ2-1
clone size: NA
V gene: TRBV10-3
CDR3 DNA: TGTGCCATCAGTGATACTAGCGGGGGGGCTGGGGATGAGCAGTTCTTC
CDR3 protein: CAISDTSGGAGDEQFF

D gene: NA
J gene: TRBJ1-2
clone size: NA
V gene: TRBV3-1
CDR3 DNA: TGTGCCAGCAGCCAAGAAGGGGGCTACACCTTC
CDR3 protein: CASSQEGGYTF

D gene: TRBD2
J gene: TRBJ2-3
clone size: NA
V gene: TRBV30
CDR3 DNA: TGTGCCTGGAGTAGGAATAGCGGGGTAGCAGATACGCAGTATTTT
CDR3 protein: CAWSRNSGVADTQYF

D gene: NA
J gene: TRBJ2-7
clone size: NA
V gene: TRBV30
CDR3 DNA: TGTGCCTGGAAGGGAAGCTACGAGCAGTACTTC
CDR3 protein: CAWKGSYEQYF

D gene: NA
J gene: TRBJ2-5
clone size: NA
V gene: TRBV10-1
CDR3 DNA: TGCGCCGAAGTAAAGAGTCAAGAGACCCAGTACTTC
CDR3 protein: CAEVKSQETQYF

D gene: NA
J gene: TRBJ2-5
clone size: few
V gene: TRBV18
CDR3 DNA: TGTGCCAGCTCACCAACAGGATTGCAAGAGACCCAGTACTTC
CDR3 protein: CASSPTGLQETQYF

D gene: NA
J gene: TRBJ1-1
clone size: few
V gene: TRBV5-4
CDR3 DNA: TGTGCCAGCAGCCGGGGGGGCCCGGCGAACACTGAAGCTTTCTTT
CDR3 protein: CASSRGGPANTEAFF

D gene: NA
J gene: TRBJ2-1
clone size: few
V gene: TRBV19
CDR3 DNA: TGTGCCAGTAGTATAGTGGGCTGGGGCAATGAGCAGTTCTTC
CDR3 protein: CASSIVGWGNEQFF

D gene: NA
J gene: TRBJ1-2
clone size: medium-sized
V gene: TRBV2
CDR3 DNA: TGTGCCAACAAAAAAGGGGCTGCAAACTATGGCTACACCTTC
CDR3 protein: CANKKGAANYGYTF

D gene: TRBD2
J gene: TRBJ2-5
clone size: few
V gene: TRBV20-1
CDR3 DNA: TGCAGTGCTAGAGGGTCTAGCGGGGGGGTGCGGACCCAGTACTTC
CDR3 protein: CSARGSSGGVRTQYF

D gene: TRBD1
J gene: TRBJ2-5
clone size: few
V gene: TRBV5-1
CDR3 DNA: TGCGCCAGCAGCTCCATGACAGGGCAAGAGACCCAGTACTTC
CDR3 protein: CASSSMTGQETQYF

D gene: TRBD1
J gene: TRBJ2-3
clone size: few
V gene: TRBV30
CDR3 DNA: TGTGCCTCCGGGACAGGGGGCACAGATACGCAGTATTTT
CDR3 protein: CASGTGGTDTQYF

D gene: NA
J gene: TRBJ1-1
clone size: NA
V gene: TRBV6-4
CDR3 DNA: TGTGCCAGCAGCCCAGAAGGGGGAAACACTGAAGCTTTCTTT
CDR3 protein: CASSPEGGNTEAFF

D gene: NA
J gene: TRBJ2-7
clone size: NA
V gene: TRBV4-2
CDR3 DNA: TGTGCCAGCAGCCAACCCTCAAGCGGGTATAAGTCGGGCGAGCAGTACTTC
CDR3 protein: CASSQPSSGYKSGEQYF

D gene: TRBD1
J gene: TRBJ2-3
clone size: NA
V gene: TRBV5-1
CDR3 DNA: TGCGCCAGCAGCTTGACGGGGACAGGCTATAGCACAGATACGCAGTATTTT
CDR3 protein: CASSLTGTGYSTDTQYF

D gene: TRBD2
J gene: TRBJ2-4
clone size: few
V gene: TRBV2
CDR3 DNA: TGTGCCAGCAGTGTCGAACTAGCGGGTTTAGCCAAAAACATTCAGTACTTC
CDR3 protein: CASSVELAGLAKNIQYF

D gene: NA
J gene: TRBJ1-5
clone size: medium-sized
V gene: TRBV2
CDR3 DNA: TGTGCCAGCACCCGTACCTCTAATCAGCCCCAGCATTTT
CDR3 protein: CASTRTSNQPQHF

D gene: NA
J gene: TRBJ2-2
clone size: NA
V gene: TRBV10-2
CDR3 DNA: TGCGCCAGCAGTGACATTTCAATCTTTGGCAATCCCGGGGAGCTGTTTTTT
CDR3 protein: CASSDISIFGNPGELFF

D gene: TRBD1
J gene: TRBJ2-2
clone size: NA
V gene: TRBV5-5
CDR3 DNA: TGTGCCAGCACGGAACAGGGGGCAAGGGCCGGGGAGCTGTTTTTT
CDR3 protein: CASTEQGARAGELFF

D gene: TRBD1
J gene: TRBJ1-2
clone size: medium-sized
V gene: TRBV6-2/TRBV6-3
CDR3 DNA: TGTGCCAGCAGTTTAACAGGGGGCAAGGGCTACACCTTC
CDR3 protein: CASSLTGGKGYTF

D gene: NA
J gene: TRBJ2-1
clone size: NA
V gene: TRBV19
CDR3 DNA: TGTGCCAGTAGTATAATGAGGGGGTTTCTCGGGGGCGGGCGAAATGAGCAGTTCTTC
CDR3 protein: CASSIMRGFLGGGRNEQFF

D gene: NA
J gene: TRBJ1-1
clone size: few
V gene: TRBV7-3
CDR3 DNA: TGTGCCAGCAGCCCGGGTGGGGGGCGTTCCACTGAAGCTTTCTTT
CDR3 protein: CASSPGGGRSTEAFF

D gene: NA
J gene: TRBJ1-4
clone size: medium-sized
V gene: TRBV2
CDR3 DNA: TGTGCCAGCTTAGATGGGGGCGTGAGTGAAAAACTGTTTTTT
CDR3 protein: CASLDGGVSEKLFF

D gene: NA
J gene: TRBJ2-1
clone size: NA
V gene: TRBV20-1
CDR3 DNA: TGCAGTGCGGAACGCGGCAATGAGCAGTTCTTC
CDR3 protein: CSAERGNEQFF

D gene: TRBD1
J gene: TRBJ2-7
clone size: few
V gene: TRBV12-3/TRBV12-4
CDR3 DNA: TGTGCCAGCAGTTCCGAATCCGGGACAGTGGATTTCTACGAGCAGTACTTC
CDR3 protein: CASSSESGTVDFYEQYF

D gene: NA
J gene: TRBJ2-7
clone size: few
V gene: TRBV20-1
CDR3 DNA: TGCAGTGCTGGATATGGAGGGGTTACCGAGCAGTACTTC
CDR3 protein: CSAGYGGVTEQYF

D gene: NA
J gene: TRBJ1-5
clone size: few
V gene: TRBV3-1
CDR3 DNA: TGTGCCAGCAGCCAAGATGGACAACCCAATCAGCCCCAGCATTTT
CDR3 protein: CASSQDGQPNQPQHF

D gene: NA
J gene: TRBJ1-2
clone size: once
V gene: TRBV5-1
CDR3 DNA: TGCGCCAGCAGCTTGAGGAAAAGCTATGGCTACACCTTC
CDR3 protein: CASSLRKSYGYTF

D gene: TRBD2
J gene: TRBJ2-1
clone size: NA
V gene: TRBV6-2/TRBV6-3
CDR3 DNA: TGTGCCGGGCGGGGGACCGGAGGGAATGAGCAGTTCTTC
CDR3 protein: CAGRGTGGNEQFF

D gene: TRBD1
J gene: TRBJ2-7
clone size: NA
V gene: TRBV6-1
CDR3 DNA: TGTGCCAGCAGGCAACCGGGACAGGAGTCCTACGAGCAGTACTTC
CDR3 protein: CASRQPGQESYEQYF

D gene: NA
J gene: TRBJ1-4
clone size: NA
V gene: TRBV5-6
CDR3 DNA: TGTGCCAGCAGCCGTGCCGGGGGCGAAAAACTGTTTTTT
CDR3 protein: CASSRAGGEKLFF

D gene: TRBD1
J gene: TRBJ2-7
clone size: NA
V gene: TRBV6-5
CDR3 DNA: TGTGCCAGCAGTTCCCCGGGACAGGCTTCCTACGAGCAGTACTTC
CDR3 protein: CASSSPGQASYEQYF

D gene: NA
J gene: TRBJ1-1
clone size: medium-sized
V gene: TRBV20-1
CDR3 DNA: TGCAGTGCTAGTCAGGCGCCGGCAAACACTGAAGCTTTCTTT
CDR3 protein: CSASQAPANTEAFF

D gene: TRBD1
J gene: TRBJ1-5
clone size: NA
V gene: TRBV12-3/TRBV12-4
CDR3 DNA: TGTGCCAGCAGTTCCTTACAGGGGACCCCCCAGCATTTT
CDR3 protein: CASSSLQGTPQHF

D gene: NA
J gene: TRBJ1-5
clone size: NA
V gene: TRBV3-1
CDR3 DNA: TGTGCCAGCAGCCAAGATAGGGGGGCTGGCAATCAGCCCCAGCATTTT
CDR3 protein: CASSQDRGAGNQPQHF

D gene: NA
J gene: TRBJ1-3
clone size: NA
V gene: TRBV30
CDR3 DNA: TGTGCCTGGAGACTTCCGCCGGGAAACACCATATATTTT
CDR3 protein: CAWRLPPGNTIYF